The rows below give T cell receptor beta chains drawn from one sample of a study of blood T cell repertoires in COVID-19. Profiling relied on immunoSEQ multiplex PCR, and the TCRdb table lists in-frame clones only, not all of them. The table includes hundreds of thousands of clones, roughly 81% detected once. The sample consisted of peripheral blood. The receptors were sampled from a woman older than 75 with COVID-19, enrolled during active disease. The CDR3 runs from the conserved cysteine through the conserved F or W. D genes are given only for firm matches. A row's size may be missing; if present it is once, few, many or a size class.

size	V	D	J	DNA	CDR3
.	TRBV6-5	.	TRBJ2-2	TGTGCCAGCAGTTACTCGGAACAGGCGAACACCGGGGAGCTGTTTTTT	CASSYSEQANTGELFF
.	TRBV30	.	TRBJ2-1	TGTGCCTGGAGTGTACCCAGGGCCAATGAGCAGTTCTTC	CAWSVPRANEQFF
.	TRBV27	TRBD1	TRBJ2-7	TGTGCCAGCAGGGTGGTACAGGGGGCGCGCCACGAGCAGTACTTC	CASRVVQGARHEQYF
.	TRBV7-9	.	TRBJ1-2	TGTGCCAGCAGCCTTAGACAGATGTCAGATGGCTACACCTTC	CASSLRQMSDGYTF
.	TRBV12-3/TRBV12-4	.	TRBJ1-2	TGTGCCAGCAGTTTATTTGGGGCGGTCACCTTC	CASSLFGAVTF
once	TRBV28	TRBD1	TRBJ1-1	TGTGCCAGCAGTGCGGACAGGGGTGGGAGGACTGAAGCTTTCTTT	CASSADRGGRTEAFF
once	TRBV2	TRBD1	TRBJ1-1	TGTGCCAGCAGTGAACAGGGGGTGCGTGGCACTGAAGCTTTCTTT	CASSEQGVRGTEAFF
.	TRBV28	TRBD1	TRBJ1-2	TGTGCCAGCAGTTTTCGCAGGGGGAATGGCTACACCTTC	CASSFRRGNGYTF
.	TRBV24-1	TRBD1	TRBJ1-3	TGTGCCACCAGTAGGAGCCAGGGGGAGACTGGAAACACCATATATTTT	CATSRSQGETGNTIYF
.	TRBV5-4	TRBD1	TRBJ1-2	TGTGCCAGCAGCTTGGTCGGAGGGGGCGCGTATGGCTACACCTTC	CASSLVGGGAYGYTF
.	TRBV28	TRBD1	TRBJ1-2	TGTGCCAGCAGCCGTTCTGACAGGGGCCAATCTCGTTATGGCTACACCTTC	CASSRSDRGQSRYGYTF
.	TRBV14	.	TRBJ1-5	TGTGCCAGCAGCCAAGATCCCGGGAAGGGTCAGCCCCAGCATTTT	CASSQDPGKGQPQHF
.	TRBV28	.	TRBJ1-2	TGTGCCAGCCAGCCGGGGGTCGAAGGCTACACCTTC	CASQPGVEGYTF
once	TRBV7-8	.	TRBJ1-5	TGTGCCAGCAGCCTCCTAGCACTGAGCAATCAGCCCCAGCATTTT	CASSLLALSNQPQHF
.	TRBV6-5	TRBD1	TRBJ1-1	TGTGCCAGCAGACAGGGGGCAGGGAACACTGAAGCTTTCTTT	CASRQGAGNTEAFF
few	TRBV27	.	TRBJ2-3	TGTGCCAGCAGTTCGGCCAGGCGAACAGATACGCAGTATTTT	CASSSARRTDTQYF
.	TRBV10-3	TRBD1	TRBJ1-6	TGTGCCATCACGGGCACGGGGGGACAGGGGGATAATTCACCCCTCCACTTT	CAITGTGGQGDNSPLHF
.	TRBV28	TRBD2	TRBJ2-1	TGTGCCAGCGGATTAGCGGGAGCCGTTACCGGTTATGAGCAGTTCTTC	CASGLAGAVTGYEQFF
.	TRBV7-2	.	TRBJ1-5	TGTGCCAGCAGCAAACAGCCTCCGGGCAGGGCCCCAAATCAGCCCCAGCATTTT	CASSKQPPGRAPNQPQHF
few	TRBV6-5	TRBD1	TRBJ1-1	TGTGCCAGCAGACGGACAGGCGACACTGAAGCTTTCTTT	CASRRTGDTEAFF
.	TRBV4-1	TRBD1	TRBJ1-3	TGCGCCAGCAGCCCACGACAGGGAGACTCTGGAAACACCATATATTTT	CASSPRQGDSGNTIYF
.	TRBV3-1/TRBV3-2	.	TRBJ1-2	TGTGCCAGCAGCCATAGGAGCAACTATGGCTACACCTTC	CASSHRSNYGYTF
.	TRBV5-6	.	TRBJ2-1	TGTGCCAGCAGCTTGGACCCCTGGACATCAACCTACAATGAGCAGTTCTTC	CASSLDPWTSTYNEQFF
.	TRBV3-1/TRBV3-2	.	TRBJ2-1	TGTGCCAGCAGGGGGACTTTCTCCTACAATGAGCAGTTCTTC	CASRGTFSYNEQFF